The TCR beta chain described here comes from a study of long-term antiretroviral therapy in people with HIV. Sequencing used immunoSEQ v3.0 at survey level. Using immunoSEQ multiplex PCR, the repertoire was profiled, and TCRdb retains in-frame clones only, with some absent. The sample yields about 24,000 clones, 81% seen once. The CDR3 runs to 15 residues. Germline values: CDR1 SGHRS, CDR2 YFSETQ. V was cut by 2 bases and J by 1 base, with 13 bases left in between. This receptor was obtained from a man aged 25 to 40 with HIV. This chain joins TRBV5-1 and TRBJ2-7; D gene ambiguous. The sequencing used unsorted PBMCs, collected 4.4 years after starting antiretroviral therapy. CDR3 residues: CASSFSEGPSYEQYF. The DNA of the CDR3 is TGCGCCAGCAGCTTCAGTGAAGGGCCATCCTACGAGCAGTACTTC. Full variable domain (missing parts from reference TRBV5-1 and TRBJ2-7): KAGVTQTPRYLIKTRGQQVTLSCSPISGHRSVSWYQQTPGQGLQFLFEYFSETQRNKGNFPGRFSGRQFSNSRSEMNVSTLELGDSALYLCASSFSEGPSYEQYFGPGTRLTVT.